The rows below give T cell receptor beta chains drawn from one sample of a study of identical twins. TCRdb ran MiXCR on the 5' RACE reads and lists one entry per CDR3 protein. The data show about 340,000 distinct CDR3 sequences, with around 12% seen just once and around 6.9% held by the top ten. These records were also assigned to another study, of yellow fever vaccine responses in identical twins.

The specimen was CD8+ T cells sorted from blood. The receptors shown here come from a woman under 30 in good health. Both conserved end residues are part of each CDR3. Fields, in order: clone size, V gene, D gene, J gene, CDR3 protein, CDR3 DNA. A D gene is named only where the DNA matches it firmly. Clone size, where shown, is once, few, many, or a class for clones that have expanded.

abundance: .
v_gene: TRBV7-7
d_gene: TRBD1
j_gene: TRBJ2-3
CDR3aa: CASSLGQGRAPTDTQYF
CDR3nt: TGTGCCAGCAGTTTGGGACAGGGGAGGGCCCCCACAGATACGCAGTATTTT

abundance: few
v_gene: TRBV20-1
d_gene: .
j_gene: TRBJ2-5
CDR3aa: CSARPIGGGVETQYF
CDR3nt: TGCAGTGCTAGACCCATAGGGGGGGGAGTAGAGACCCAGTACTTC

abundance: .
v_gene: TRBV28
d_gene: TRBD2
j_gene: TRBJ2-7
CDR3aa: CASTQGTSGKDEQYF
CDR3nt: TGTGCCAGCACTCAGGGGACTAGCGGGAAGGACGAGCAGTACTTC

abundance: .
v_gene: TRBV27
d_gene: TRBD2
j_gene: TRBJ2-3
CDR3aa: CASGPHGRPSTDTQYF
CDR3nt: TGTGCCAGCGGACCCCACGGGAGGCCCAGCACAGATACGCAGTATTTT

abundance: .
v_gene: TRBV5-6
d_gene: .
j_gene: TRBJ2-7
CDR3aa: CASSLEGTFSYEQYF
CDR3nt: TGTGCCAGCAGCTTGGAGGGCACATTCTCCTACGAGCAGTACTTC

abundance: few
v_gene: TRBV21-1
d_gene: .
j_gene: TRBJ1-5
CDR3aa: CASSLGRSDQPQHF
CDR3nt: TGTGCCAGCAGCCTAGGTAGGAGCGATCAGCCCCAGCATTTT

abundance: once
v_gene: TRBV2
d_gene: .
j_gene: TRBJ1-2
CDR3aa: CASSTATELGTF
CDR3nt: TGTGCCAGCAGTACCGCTACAGAATTAGGGACCTTC

abundance: .
v_gene: TRBV20-1
d_gene: TRBD1
j_gene: TRBJ1-1
CDR3aa: CSAKGALEAFF
CDR3nt: TGCAGTGCTAAGGGGGCTCTTGAAGCTTTCTTT

abundance: .
v_gene: TRBV28
d_gene: TRBD1
j_gene: TRBJ2-7
CDR3aa: CASSFMVGRGQAHSYEQYF
CDR3nt: TGTGCCAGCAGTTTCATGGTAGGCCGGGGACAGGCACACTCCTACGAGCAGTACTTC

abundance: .
v_gene: TRBV7-6
d_gene: .
j_gene: TRBJ1-6
CDR3aa: CASSLAESSYNSPLHF
CDR3nt: TGTGCCAGCAGCCTAGCAGAGAGCTCCTATAATTCACCCCTCCACTTT

abundance: .
v_gene: TRBV10-2
d_gene: .
j_gene: TRBJ2-1
CDR3aa: CASSESAWGVPSYNEQFF
CDR3nt: TGCGCCAGCAGTGAGTCGGCATGGGGGGTCCCCTCCTACAATGAGCAGTTCTTC

abundance: few
v_gene: TRBV27
d_gene: TRBD1
j_gene: TRBJ2-7
CDR3aa: CASSLGGPGQGAYEQYF
CDR3nt: TGTGCCAGCAGTCTAGGCGGGCCGGGACAGGGGGCCTACGAGCAGTACTTC

abundance: few
v_gene: TRBV2
d_gene: .
j_gene: TRBJ2-5
CDR3aa: CASRSRRETQYF
CDR3nt: TGTGCCAGCAGGTCGAGGAGAGAGACCCAGTACTTC

abundance: .
v_gene: TRBV28
d_gene: .
j_gene: TRBJ1-2
CDR3aa: CASSYEGGDGIYGYTF
CDR3nt: TGTGCCAGCAGTTATGAGGGAGGGGACGGAATCTATGGCTACACCTTC

abundance: .
v_gene: TRBV12-3/TRBV12-4
d_gene: TRBD1
j_gene: TRBJ2-5
CDR3aa: CASSPYLGQGTQETQYF
CDR3nt: TGTGCCAGCAGCCCCTACCTCGGACAGGGAACCCAAGAGACCCAGTACTTC

abundance: few
v_gene: TRBV16
d_gene: .
j_gene: TRBJ2-5
CDR3aa: CASSSSTRGETQYF
CDR3nt: TGTGCCAGTTCTTCATCTACTAGAGGGGAGACCCAGTACTTC

abundance: many
v_gene: TRBV5-5
d_gene: TRBD1
j_gene: TRBJ1-6
CDR3aa: CASSFSTAGGLYNSPLHF
CDR3nt: TGTGCCAGCAGCTTTTCCACTGCAGGGGGTCTGTATAATTCACCCCTCCACTTT

abundance: .
v_gene: TRBV12-3/TRBV12-4
d_gene: TRBD1
j_gene: TRBJ2-3
CDR3aa: CASRGTVSTTDTQYF
CDR3nt: TGTGCCAGCAGGGGGACAGTTAGTACCACAGATACGCAGTATTTT

abundance: few
v_gene: TRBV9
d_gene: .
j_gene: TRBJ2-3
CDR3aa: CASSTPEGVLTDTQYF
CDR3nt: TGTGCCAGCAGCACCCCAGAGGGAGTTTTAACAGATACGCAGTATTTT

abundance: .
v_gene: TRBV11-3
d_gene: TRBD2
j_gene: TRBJ2-4
CDR3aa: CASSLAGTSGRRDIQYF
CDR3nt: TGTGCCAGCAGCTTGGCCGGGACTAGCGGGAGGAGGGACATTCAGTACTTC

abundance: few
v_gene: TRBV7-6
d_gene: .
j_gene: TRBJ2-7
CDR3aa: CASSSQGRYEQYF
CDR3nt: TGTGCCAGCAGCTCCCAGGGGCGCTACGAGCAGTACTTC

abundance: few
v_gene: TRBV18
d_gene: .
j_gene: TRBJ1-2
CDR3aa: CASSSSDSYGYTF
CDR3nt: TGTGCCAGCTCAAGTTCAGACTCCTATGGCTACACCTTC

abundance: few
v_gene: TRBV7-2
d_gene: .
j_gene: TRBJ2-2
CDR3aa: CASSPRRVRNTGELFF
CDR3nt: TGTGCCAGCAGCCCCCGCAGGGTTCGGAACACCGGGGAGCTGTTTTTT

abundance: .
v_gene: TRBV12-5
d_gene: TRBD2
j_gene: TRBJ2-5
CDR3aa: CASGLVGGLAGDLGETQYF
CDR3nt: TGTGCTAGTGGTTTGGTAGGAGGACTAGCGGGGGACCTTGGGGAGACCCAGTACTTC

abundance: few
v_gene: TRBV19
d_gene: .
j_gene: TRBJ2-3
CDR3aa: CASSATLSTDTQYF
CDR3nt: TGTGCCAGTAGTGCCACACTTAGCACAGATACGCAGTATTTT

abundance: .
v_gene: TRBV7-2
d_gene: .
j_gene: TRBJ2-2
CDR3aa: CASSHAWGGELFF
CDR3nt: TGTGCCAGCAGCCATGCCTGGGGAGGGGAGCTGTTTTTT

abundance: few
v_gene: TRBV29-1
d_gene: TRBD2
j_gene: TRBJ2-1
CDR3aa: CSAPLAVSNEQFF
CDR3nt: TGCAGCGCCCCTCTAGCGGTGTCCAATGAGCAGTTCTTC

abundance: .
v_gene: TRBV15
d_gene: .
j_gene: TRBJ2-5
CDR3aa: CATSRDEMVTRNEVVGTQYF
CDR3nt: TGTGCCACCAGCAGAGATGAAATGGTGACGAGGAACGAGGTCGTGGGTACCCAGTACTTC

abundance: .
v_gene: TRBV11-2
d_gene: .
j_gene: TRBJ2-7
CDR3aa: CASSLLSGIRSYEQYF
CDR3nt: TGTGCCAGCAGCTTATTATCCGGGATCCGCTCCTACGAGCAGTACTTC

abundance: many
v_gene: TRBV12-3/TRBV12-4
d_gene: .
j_gene: TRBJ2-7
CDR3aa: CASSPGTLYEQYF
CDR3nt: TGTGCCAGCAGTCCCGGGACCCTCTACGAGCAGTACTTC

abundance: .
v_gene: TRBV4-1
d_gene: .
j_gene: TRBJ2-3
CDR3aa: CASSLGLHFTDTQYF
CDR3nt: TGCGCCAGCAGCCTGGGACTTCACTTCACAGATACGCAGTATTTT